This T cell receptor (beta chain) comes out of a study of radiotherapy plus CTLA-4 blockade in lung cancer. Study context: Disease control was achieved by around 32% of patients, and objective responses by 15% to 20%.

Generated by immunoSEQ multiplex PCR, the TCRdb table keeps only in-frame clones and is missing some. The sample lists 81,000 or so clones, about 80% occurring once. Focal radiation and CTLA-4 blockade (ipilimumab) were tested in chemo-refractory metastatic non-small-cell lung cancer patients. About this clone: Its antigen is not identified.

The study, taken as a whole, reports: Alongside interferon-beta, early blood T cell clone dynamics were reportedly the best predictor of response. Radiotherapy was combined with ipilimumab, and tumor-derived TCR clones then expanded in blood.

Germline-derived CDR1 and CDR2 are SQVTM and ANQGSEA. This CDR3 has 14 amino acids. The germline V and J ends were trimmed by 6 bases and 1 base, with 15 bases remaining between them. Sequencing used peripheral blood, obtained from a patient treated with radiotherapy plus ipilimumab. This TCR derives from a human donor with non-small cell lung cancer who had stable disease on radiotherapy plus ipilimumab. The chain couples TRBV29-1 to TRBJ1-2; maybe TRBD1 (6 bases). CDR3: CSVLQADSNYGYTF. The CDR3 DNA sequence: TGCAGCGTCCTCCAGGCGGACAGTAACTATGGCTACACCTTC.